Listed here is a single T cell receptor (beta chain). The antigen remains undetermined. The ends lost 1 base at V and 1 base at J; junction bases unmatched: 6. The CDR3 spans 16 residues. The germline V gene encodes CDR1 LGHNA and CDR2 YNFKEQ. As it was prepared, the TCRbeta library received unique molecular identifiers. TCRdb redid the calling of the PCR reads with MiXCR, one entry per CDR3 protein. The sample comprises tens of thousands of distinct CDR3 sequences, about a sixth of which are singletons, and around a fifth rests with the top ten. This entry is derived from a study of T-cell reconstitution after alpha-beta-depleted transplantation in children. General observations from the study: T-cell numbers and diversity one year post-transplant derived largely from freshly generated T cells.

The sequence was collected from a male patient between 2 and 15 years old who had a stem cell transplant for acute lymphoblastic leukemia, so the T cells may come from the graft donor. The sequencing here drew on PBMCs, mostly from graft donor cells, taken 180 days after TCRalphabeta/CD19-depleted stem cell transplant. The chain couples TRBV4-2 to TRBJ2-5; 7 bases are shared with TRBD2. The CDR3 sequence: CASSQGREVGQETQYF. In DNA form, the CDR3 reads TGTGCCAGCAGCCAAGGCCGGGAGGTCGGCCAAGAGACCCAGTACTTC.